The rows below give T cell receptor beta chains drawn from one sample of a study of T-cell memory formation after mild COVID-19. In TCRdb, the 5' RACE reads were re-called with MiXCR into one record per CDR3 protein. In the table there are about 360,000 distinct CDR3 sequences, 13% to 15% of which are singletons. Source material: PBMCs or a T cell subset sorted from them (not recorded which). The receptors were sampled from a man younger than 30 who had mild COVID-19 (a few samples of this study predate the infection). Cell type and time point are not known. Both conserved end residues are part of each CDR3. The order of the fields is V gene, J gene, clone size, D gene, CDR3 DNA, CDR3 protein. The D gene is left open where the match is weak. The listing skips clone size in some rows; elsewhere it reads once, few, many or a size class.

>TRBV11-2|TRBJ2-2|once|NA
TGTGCCACCAAGCCGGAGGGGGCTATCTCGGGCGGGGAGCTGTTTTTT
CATKPEGAISGGELFF
>TRBV20-1|TRBJ2-3|few|TRBD1
TGCAGTGCAACACCTCCCAGGGGGCACGCAGATACGCAGTATTTT
CSATPPRGHADTQYF
>TRBV11-2|TRBJ2-5|few|TRBD2
TGTGCCAGCAGCTCGGGACTAGCGAGGGAGACCCAGTACTTC
CASSSGLARETQYF
>TRBV6-6|TRBJ1-1|NA|TRBD1
TGTGCCACGTCCGGGACAGGGAACACTGAAGCTTTCTTT
CATSGTGNTEAFF
>TRBV9|TRBJ2-1|few|TRBD1
TGTGCCAGCAGCGTGGGACAGGGGGGGAATGAGCAGTTCTTC
CASSVGQGGNEQFF
>TRBV6-5|TRBJ2-5|NA|NA
TGTGCCAGCAGTCGCCCGGAGGGGGCCGGGGGGACCCAGTACTTC
CASSRPEGAGGTQYF
>TRBV5-1|TRBJ2-1|few|NA
TGCGCCAGCAGCTTGGGGTCAGCGACTGAGCAGTTCTTC
CASSLGSATEQFF
>TRBV9|TRBJ1-1|NA|NA
TGTGCCAGCAGCGTAGAGCCGGGGCGCGAAGCTTTCTTT
CASSVEPGREAFF
>TRBV28|TRBJ1-2|NA|NA
TGTGACAGCAGCCAGGTGGTCCGCGGCGGCTACACCTTC
CDSSQVVRGGYTF
>TRBV7-6|TRBJ2-3|few|NA
TGTGCCAGCAGCTTCGGTGGCGGCGGGTCAGATACGCAGTATTTT
CASSFGGGGSDTQYF
>TRBV7-2|TRBJ1-2|NA|TRBD1
TGTGCCAGCAGCGCCAGCCAGGGGGTGGGCTATGGCTACACCTTC
CASSASQGVGYGYTF
>TRBV7-9|TRBJ2-1|many|NA
TGTGCCAGCAGCCCGGCTATCCATGAGCAGTTCTTC
CASSPAIHEQFF
>TRBV7-6|TRBJ2-1|few|TRBD1
TGTGCCAGCAGCTTAGTTGGCAGGGGGTCTTCCAATGAGCAGTTCTTC
CASSLVGRGSSNEQFF
>TRBV7-2|TRBJ2-7|few|TRBD2
TGTGCCAGCAGCGGGCGGGGGGAACGAGACTACGAGCAGTACTTC
CASSGRGERDYEQYF
>TRBV12-3/TRBV12-4|TRBJ1-4|few|NA
TGTGCCAGTAAACCGACGGGAGGTTCTAATGAAAAACTGTTTTTT
CASKPTGGSNEKLFF
>TRBV7-9|TRBJ1-1|NA|NA
TGTGCCAGCAGCATAACCGGGACCGAGAACACTGAAGCTTTCTTT
CASSITGTENTEAFF
>TRBV6-5|TRBJ2-1|few|NA
TGTGCCAGCAGTTACGGCTGGGGGGCCGATGAGCAGTTCTTC
CASSYGWGADEQFF
>TRBV11-2|TRBJ2-3|NA|NA
TGTGCCAGCAGCCTTTTTGGGGGGACAGGCACAGATACGCAGTATTTT
CASSLFGGTGTDTQYF
>TRBV6-5|TRBJ2-3|few|TRBD2
TGTTCCAGCAGTTACCGACGAGGCAAGAAAAGCGGGGGCCGAACAGATACGCAGTATTTT
CSSSYRRGKKSGGRTDTQYF
>TRBV29-1|TRBJ2-5|NA|NA
TGCAGCGTTGGGACACTGGAGACCCAGTACTTC
CSVGTLETQYF
>TRBV5-1|TRBJ2-5|once|NA
TGCGCCAGCAGCTTGGACGCTGGGGGTGAAGAGACCCAGTACTTC
CASSLDAGGEETQYF
>TRBV6-2/TRBV6-3|TRBJ2-2|NA|NA
TGTGCCAGCAGAGGCTGGGAGCTGTTTTTT
CASRGWELFF
>TRBV24-1|TRBJ2-3|NA|NA
TGTGCCACCAGTGATTCCCTGGAAACAGGCACAGATACGCAGTATTTT
CATSDSLETGTDTQYF
>TRBV7-2|TRBJ1-2|NA|NA
TGTGCCAGCAGCACCAGGGGAGGCTATGGCTACACCTTC
CASSTRGGYGYTF
>TRBV19|TRBJ2-1|NA|NA
TGTGCCAGTAGTATAGGTTCAGGGAATGAGCAGTTCTTC
CASSIGSGNEQFF
>TRBV12-3/TRBV12-4|TRBJ1-1|NA|NA
TGTGCCAGCAGTTTTATCGGACGCACTGAAGCTTTCTTT
CASSFIGRTEAFF
>TRBV4-1|TRBJ2-5|NA|TRBD2
TGCGCCAGCAGCCTGCGGGGGGGCCTAATTGAGACCCAGTACTTC
CASSLRGGLIETQYF
>TRBV10-3|TRBJ2-7|many|NA
TGTGCCATCAGTCGAACCCAGCAGGGACGGACCCTCGAGCAGTACTTC
CAISRTQQGRTLEQYF
>TRBV20-1|TRBJ2-7|few|NA
TGCAGTGCTATCAACCCGACGTGGGGCTACGAGCAGTACTTC
CSAINPTWGYEQYF
>TRBV7-3|TRBJ2-1|few|NA
TGTGCCAGCAGCTTAATGGGCGGGACTCTCAGTGGGCACAATGAGCAGTTCTTC
CASSLMGGTLSGHNEQFF
>TRBV6-6|TRBJ1-5|NA|NA
TGTGCCAGCACCCTCGTACCCCCTAGGGACAGCAATCAGCCCCAGCATTTT
CASTLVPPRDSNQPQHF
>TRBV7-2|TRBJ2-1|NA|NA
TGTGCCAGCAGAGGTTGCAATGAGCAGTTCTTC
CASRGCNEQFF
>TRBV7-2|TRBJ1-1|many|NA
TGTGCCAGCAGCTTAGGGCCCATGAACACTGAAGCTTTCTTT
CASSLGPMNTEAFF
>TRBV12-3/TRBV12-4|TRBJ1-6|once|NA
TGTGCCAGCAGTTTTACCGGTTCAGGCCGCCCCCTCCACTTT
CASSFTGSGRPLHF
>TRBV7-9|TRBJ1-1|few|NA
TGTGCCAGCTCCCCTTATGGGGAGAACACTGAAGCTTTCTTT
CASSPYGENTEAFF
>TRBV6-5|TRBJ1-2|many|TRBD1
TGTGCCAGCAGCCGATACAGGGGTAGCTATGGCTACACCTTC
CASSRYRGSYGYTF
>TRBV5-1|TRBJ2-3|few|TRBD2
TGCGCCAGCAACCAGCGGGGGTACGGCACAGATACGCAGTATTTT
CASNQRGYGTDTQYF
>TRBV20-1|TRBJ1-2|NA|NA
TGCTCTCCTCGGGGGAGGGGAACCTATGGCTACACCTTC
CSPRGRGTYGYTF
>TRBV10-3|TRBJ2-2|few|TRBD2
TGTGCCATCAGTGACCCCCAGCGGGGTAAGAACACCGGGGAGCTGTTTTTT
CAISDPQRGKNTGELFF
>TRBV7-6|TRBJ2-1|NA|TRBD2
TGTGCCAGCAGCTTATTAGCCAGCGGGGATTCCCATGAGCAGTTCTTC
CASSLLASGDSHEQFF
>TRBV7-3|TRBJ2-2|NA|NA
TGTGCCAGCAGCTTGGGCACTCTTAGCACCGGGGAGCTGTTTTTT
CASSLGTLSTGELFF
>TRBV5-1|TRBJ1-3|many|NA
TGCGCCAGCAGCTTGTCCTCCTCTCTCTCTGGAAACACCATATATTTT
CASSLSSSLSGNTIYF
>TRBV7-2|TRBJ2-2|many|NA
TGTGCCAGCAGCTTCAGCGTGGGGGCCGGGGAGCTGTTTTTT
CASSFSVGAGELFF
>TRBV7-2|TRBJ2-1|NA|TRBD2
TGTGCCAGCAGCTTCACCGCCTTAGCGGGGGGAAACAATGAGCAGTTCTTC
CASSFTALAGGNNEQFF
>TRBV3-1|TRBJ2-1|NA|NA
TGTGCCAGCAGCCGGGAGGCCCCCCCTGGGAATGAGCAGTTCTTC
CASSREAPPGNEQFF
>TRBV21-1|TRBJ1-2|NA|NA
TGTGCCAGCAAGGACAGTCGAAGCGGCGGCTACACCTTC
CASKDSRSGGYTF
>TRBV7-9|TRBJ2-4|few|NA
TGTGCCAGCAGCTTTATTCTCGGACAGATAAACATTCAGTACTTC
CASSFILGQINIQYF
>TRBV12-3/TRBV12-4|TRBJ2-3|many|TRBD1
TGTGCCAGCAGTTTTCCGGGACAGGGGATCACAGATACGCAGTATTTT
CASSFPGQGITDTQYF
>TRBV18|TRBJ2-6|NA|NA
TGTGCCAGCTCACCAGCTCCCGCGGACTCTGGGGCCAACGTCCTGACTTTC
CASSPAPADSGANVLTF
>TRBV5-6|TRBJ1-1|few|NA
TGTGCCAGCAGATTACAGGAGAACACTGAAGCTTTCTTT
CASRLQENTEAFF
>TRBV5-6|TRBJ1-3|NA|NA
TGTGCCAGCAGCTTGGGTACGGGGGAATCTTCTGGAAACACCATATATTTT
CASSLGTGESSGNTIYF
>TRBV4-2|TRBJ2-5|NA|NA
TGTGCCAGCAGCCAAGATCCGGGACGCGGGGAAGAGACCCAGTACTTC
CASSQDPGRGEETQYF
>TRBV6-2/TRBV6-3|TRBJ1-2|once|NA
TGTGCCAGCAGAAATCGATTGGAGAACTATGGCTACACCTTC
CASRNRLENYGYTF
>TRBV7-6|TRBJ2-2|NA|TRBD1
TGTGCCAGCAGCAACCTGGACAGGGAGAACACCGGGGAGCTGTTTTTT
CASSNLDRENTGELFF